The TCR beta chain under discussion was sequenced for a study of control samples from healthy donors and cancer patients. Germline CDR1 SGHVS, CDR2 FQNEAQ. The CDR3 runs 15 residues. V gave up 2 bases and J gave up 10 bases; unmatched junction bases: 10. Assay used: immunoSEQ multiplex PCR; TCRdb lists only in-frame clones, some missing. The data hold under 200,000 clones, with roughly 94% observed a single time. This clone was recorded once. This chain links TRBV7-8 with TRBJ1-2, with TRBD1 matching over 10 bases. Material: PBMCs. The origin of this receptor is a man in his fifties or sixties with colorectal cancer. The chain's CDR3 is CASSLRDRGSYDYTF. In DNA, the CDR3 is TGTGCCAGCAGCTTACGGGACAGGGGTTCCTACGACTACACCTTC.